This is a list of T cell receptor beta chains from one sample in a study of shared clonotypes between healthy human individuals. TCRdb keeps only in-frame clones here, not all; method: immunoSEQ multiplex PCR. The table lists some 690,000 clones, 90% of them singletons. Sequencing was carried out using memory CD8+ T cells from PBMCs. These receptors came from a man younger than 30 in good health. Some clones in this sample may be carry-over from other donors' samples. CDR3s include the opening cysteine and the closing phenylalanine or tryptophan. The D gene is left open where the match is weak. A clone size is listed for some rows: how often the clone was seen (once, few, many), or a class if it is expanded.

d_gene	v_gene	len	j_gene	abundance	CDR3aa	CDR3nt
-	TRBV28	17	TRBJ1-1	-	CASSLPATGKGGGEAFF	TGTGCCAGCAGTTTACCCGCGACAGGAAAAGGGGGGGGTGAAGCTTTCTTT
-	TRBV10-2	14	TRBJ2-7	many	CASSESKGRHEQYF	TGCGCCAGCAGTGAGTCGAAGGGCCGGCACGAGCAGTACTTC
-	TRBV30	13	TRBJ1-2	-	CAWEIRGGGGYTF	TGTGCCTGGGAAATCAGGGGTGGCGGTGGCTACACCTTC
TRBD2	TRBV27	17	TRBJ2-3	-	CASSTLWREISTDTQYF	TGTGCCAGCAGTACGTTATGGCGGGAGATAAGCACAGATACGCAGTATTTT
-	TRBV15	12	TRBJ1-5	-	CATSTGNQPQHF	TGTGCCACCAGCACGGGAAATCAGCCCCAGCATTTT
TRBD1	TRBV7-2	17	TRBJ1-1	-	CASSVNRGRGLDTEAFF	TGTGCCAGCAGCGTAAACAGGGGGCGTGGGTTGGACACTGAAGCTTTCTTT
-	TRBV15	14	TRBJ2-5	-	CATSGSGQIETQYF	TGTGCCACCAGCGGTTCAGGACAGATAGAGACCCAGTACTTC
-	TRBV27	13	TRBJ2-1	-	CASSLSIGGKQFF	TGTGCCAGCAGTTTATCCATCGGCGGGAAACAGTTCTTC
TRBD2	TRBV7-3	14	TRBJ2-1	-	CASSQLAGVSEQFF	TGTGCCAGCAGCCAACTAGCGGGAGTAAGTGAGCAGTTCTTC
TRBD2	TRBV9	15	TRBJ2-2	-	CASSPSGVNTGELFF	TGTGCCAGCAGCCCTAGCGGGGTGAACACCGGGGAGCTGTTTTTT
-	TRBV28	11	TRBJ2-3	once	CASSWWEAQYF	TGTGCCAGCAGCTGGTGGGAGGCGCAGTATTTT